Listed here are 30 T cell receptor beta chains from one sample, sequenced in a study of blood T cell repertoires in COVID-19. Sequencing used immunoSEQ multiplex PCR; TCRdb keeps in-frame clones, though not all of them. This sample carries 330,000 or so clones, 87% of them seen once, and the ten largest clones take 9.9%. Sequencing was done on a sample of peripheral blood. The receptors were sampled from a man aged 25 to 40 with COVID-19, enrolled during active disease.

The V and J genes are TRBV7-2 and TRBJ2-3; 8 bases line up with TRBD2. The CDR3 is 18 residues long. The germline CDR1 and CDR2 sequences are SGHTA and FQGNSA. V shed 0 bases, J shed 5 bases, and the junction held 13 bases outside the gene matches. As DNA, the CDR3 is TGTGCCAGCAGCTTAGCGCTCCGAGCGGGGGCCGGTCAAGATACGCAGTATTTT. It codes for CASSLALRAGAGQDTQYF.

J is TRBJ1-1 and V is TRBV29-1; tentative D call: TRBD1 (5 bases). Trimming removed 7 bases from V and 1 base from J, with 10 bases in between. The germline CDR1 and CDR2 sequences are SQVTM and ANQGSEA. This CDR3 region has 12 residues. The CDR3 is CSAGRGNTEAFF. As DNA, the CDR3 is TGCAGCGCGGGAAGGGGGAACACTGAAGCTTTCTTT.

This chain uses TRBV19 with TRBJ2-1, with 13 bases that match TRBD2. V dropped 5 bases and J dropped 7; count of bases not matched to a gene: 17. The length of the CDR3 is 19 residues. Germline V gives CDR1 LNHDA, CDR2 SQIVND (reference sequence). Here the CDR3 DNA reads TGTGCCAGTAGTGCCTACGGACTAGCGGGAGACCCCGGAGTGAATGAGCAGTTCTTC. Translated: CASSAYGLAGDPGVNEQFF.

CDR3 amino acids: CASSLTRMNTEAFF. CDR3 DNA sequence: TGCGCCAGCAGCTTAACCAGAATGAACACTGAAGCTTTCTTT. The rearrangement uses TRBV5-1 and TRBJ1-1, with D unclear. Germline loops: CDR1 SGHRS, CDR2 YFSETQ. The CDR3 consists of 14 residues. V lost 2 bases and J lost 0, with 8 bases in between. Full variable domain (outside the CDR3, taken from reference TRBV5-1 and TRBJ1-1): KAGVTQTPRYLIKTRGQQVTLSCSPISGHRSVSWYQQTPGQGLQFLFEYFSETQRNKGNFPGRFSGRQFSNSRSEMNVSTLELGDSALYLCASSLTRMNTEAFFGQGTRLTVV.

This sequence joins TRBV28 and TRBJ1-6; no clear D gene. This CDR3 is 14 amino acids long. V shed 6 bases and J shed 7 bases, with 13 bases lying between them. Germline CDR1 and CDR2: MDHEN and SYDVKM. CDR3: CASRGAGRNSPLHF. As DNA, the CDR3 is TGTGCCAGCAGGGGCGCGGGAAGAAATTCACCCCTCCACTTT.

The rearrangement joins TRBV7-2 to TRBJ1-1; 9 nucleotides align to TRBD1. Trimming cost V 3 bases and J 8 bases; bases outside gene matches: 4. Germline CDR1 is SGHTA and CDR2 is FQGNSA. The CDR3 extends over 13 amino acids. In DNA, the CDR3 is TGTGCCAGCAGCTTCTACAGGGGGCCCGAAGCTTTCTTT. Residues: CASSFYRGPEAFF.

This sequence joins TRBV5-1 and TRBJ2-7, with 8 bases identical to TRBD1. V was pared by 0 bases and J by 2 bases, with 4 bases of the junction left unmatched. The germline gives CDR1 SGHRS, CDR2 YFSETQ. CDR3 length: 15 residues. The CDR3 DNA is TGCGCCAGCAGCTTGGGAGGGACAGGAGCCTACGAGCAGTACTTC. Translated: CASSLGGTGAYEQYF.

The V and J genes are TRBV19 and TRBJ2-7, with 8 nucleotides matching TRBD2. The CDR3 sequence is 18 residues long. V gave up 4 bases and J gave up 3 bases; unmatched junction bases: 17. From germline, CDR1 is LNHDA and CDR2 SQIVND (reference sequence). CDR3 loop: CASSTQSLAGPGFYEQYF. Here the CDR3 DNA reads TGTGCCAGTAGTACCCAGAGTCTAGCGGGCCCCGGATTCTACGAGCAGTACTTC.

The chain links TRBV7-3 to TRBJ1-1, with no clear D. The V end lost 2 bases, the J end lost 5 bases, and 9 bases lay between the germline ends. The CDR3 is 13 residues long. Germline V gives CDR1 SGHTA, CDR2 FQGTGA. As DNA, the CDR3 is TGTGCCAGCAGCTTAGATTTCGGGACTGAAGCTTTCTTT. Residues: CASSLDFGTEAFF. Filled out from reference TRBV7-3 and TRBJ1-1, the complete variable domain reads GAGVSQTPSNKVTEKGKYVELRCDPISGHTALYWYRQSLGQGPEFLIYFQGTGAADDSGLPNDRFFAVRPEGSVSTLKIQRTERGDSAVYLCASSLDFGTEAFFGQGTRLTVV.

The rearrangement joins TRBV4-2 to TRBJ2-2; 13 nucleotides line up with TRBD2. With 1 base clipped from V and 3 bases from J, the junction kept 5 bases outside the gene matches. Germline values: CDR1 LGHNA, CDR2 YNFKEQ. The CDR3 loop spans 18 amino acids. CDR3 nucleotides: TGTGCCAGCAGCCAAGTTACTAGCGGGAGGGTTGACACCGGGGAGCTGTTTTTT. Protein sequence: CASSQVTSGRVDTGELFF.

V is TRBV7-2 and J is TRBJ1-1, with a possible D match to TRBD1 (6 bases). V lost 4 bases, J lost 4 bases, and 13 bases lay in between. Germline V gives CDR1 SGHTA, CDR2 FQGNSA. This CDR3 comprises 14 residues. CDR3 in DNA: TGTGCCAGCAGCTCTACAGGGTCCGCCACTGAAGCTTTCTTT. It codes for CASSSTGSATEAFF. Full variable domain (remainder filled in from reference TRBV7-2 and TRBJ1-1): GAGVSQSPSNKVTEKGKDVELRCDPISGHTALYWYRQSLGQGLEFLIYFQGNSAPDKSGLPSDRFSAERTGGSVSTLTIQRTQQEDSAVYLCASSSTGSATEAFFGQGTRLTVV.

The chain uses TRBV27 and TRBJ2-7, with 7 bases matching TRBD1. Trimming at V came to 8 bases and at J to 3 bases, leaving 19 bases not matched to a gene. Germline CDR1 reads MNHEY; CDR2 reads SMNVEV (reference sequence). This CDR3 contains 17 residues. The chain's CDR3 is CASGSHLTPGQHYEQYF. CDR3 DNA: TGTGCCAGCGGATCCCACCTAACTCCGGGACAGCACTACGAGCAGTACTTC.

This sequence joins TRBV28 and TRBJ2-2, with 7 bases identical to TRBD1. Looked up from germline, CDR1 is MDHEN and CDR2 is SYDVKM. Losses at the gene ends were 6 bases for V and 1 base for J; bases not matched to a gene: 11. CDR3 size: 17 residues. CDR3: CASSKTRDSLNTGELFF. The CDR3 DNA reads TGTGCCAGCAGCAAAACCCGGGACAGCTTGAACACCGGGGAGCTGTTTTTT.

The CDR3 nucleotides read TGTGCCAGCAGCTTGTCCGCCTACGAGCAGTACTTC. Translating it yields CASSLSAYEQYF. J is TRBJ2-7 and V is TRBV11-1, with D unresolved. Germline V gives CDR1 SGHAT, CDR2 FQDESV (reference sequence). This CDR3 is built from 12 residues. The V end lost 3 bases, the J end lost 2 bases, and 5 bases lay between the germline ends.

The rearrangement links TRBV11-2 to TRBJ2-7, with D possibly TRBD1 on 6 matching bases. V gave up 0 bases and J gave up 3 bases, with 12 bases separating them. This CDR3 is built from 15 residues. CDR1 and CDR2 from the germline V gene are SGHAT and FQNNGV. CDR3 DNA: TGTGCCAGCAGCTTAGAGGGGGACACTTTCTACGAGCAGTACTTC. This gives the protein CASSLEGDTFYEQYF.

The chain recombines TRBV18 with TRBJ1-2; TRBD1 matches 12 bases. CDR3 length equals 18 residues. Germline V lookup: CDR1 KGHSH, CDR2 LQKENI. Unmatched junction bases numbered 9, after V lost 0 bases and J lost 4 bases. CDR3 nucleotides: TGTGCCAGCTCACCACCGGGACAGGGGGCCAGGGTACCCTATGGCTACACCTTC. It specifies CASSPPGQGARVPYGYTF.

The rearrangement uses TRBV28 and TRBJ2-2; 8 positions agree with TRBD1. The CDR3 covers 16 residues. V trimming: 2 bases; J trimming: 5 bases; junction bases outside the gene matches: 7. CDR1 and CDR2 (germline): MDHEN, SYDVKM. The CDR3 reads CASSLLQGAWTGELFF. As DNA, the CDR3 is TGTGCCAGCAGTTTACTCCAGGGGGCGTGGACCGGGGAGCTGTTTTTT.

This clone was observed a single time. V usage is TRBV7-9 and J usage is TRBJ1-2; TRBD1 might be the D (5 bases). The ends were cut back, 3 bases at V and 2 bases at J, with 10 bases in the middle. The CDR3 extends over 14 amino acids. Germline loops: CDR1 SEHNR, CDR2 FQNEAQ (reference sequence). CDR3 in DNA: TGTGCCAGCAGCTTTGAGTCAGGGAACTATGGCTACACCTTC. As protein: CASSFESGNYGYTF.

DNA for the CDR3: TGCGCCAGCAGCTTGTGGGAGACCACAGATACGCAGTATTTT. This codes for CASSLWETTDTQYF. The chain carries TRBV5-1 and TRBJ2-3; D is possibly TRBD2 (5 bases). This CDR3 region has 14 residues. Germline V lookup: CDR1 SGHRS, CDR2 YFSETQ. The ends were cut back, 1 base at V and 2 bases at J, with 8 bases in the middle.

The V and J genes are TRBV27 and TRBJ1-1; 7 bases map to TRBD1. Germline lookup yields CDR1 MNHEY and CDR2 SMNVEV (reference sequence). With 8 bases clipped from V and 4 bases from J, the junction kept 10 bases outside the gene matches. This CDR3 spans 14 amino acids. The CDR3 DNA reads as TGTGCCAGCGGTAGACAGGGTAAGGGCACTGAAGCTTTCTTT. The encoded protein is CASGRQGKGTEAFF.

The V call is TRBV24-1, the J call TRBJ2-1; 8 bases agree with TRBD2. Germline V gives CDR1 KGHDR, CDR2 SFDVKD. V was clipped by 3 bases and J by 12 bases; unmatched bases: 12. The CDR3 is made up of 15 amino acids. The CDR3 DNA sequence: TGTGCCACCAGTGATCCTAGACTAGCGTCACCCGGGCAGTTCTTC. Amino acids: CATSDPRLASPGQFF.

CDR3 region: CASSVDRAGDTIYF. As DNA, the CDR3 is TGTGCCAGCAGTGTGGACAGGGCGGGAGACACCATATATTTT. The V gene is TRBV28, the J gene TRBJ1-3; 8 bases align to TRBD1. In germline, CDR1 is MDHEN, CDR2 SYDVKM. CDR3 size: 14 residues. V lost 5 bases, J lost 8 bases, and 8 bases stayed unmatched.

The chain employs TRBV3-1 (or the pseudogene TRBV3-2) and TRBJ2-7, with D perhaps TRBD2 (5 bases). The CDR3 consists of 13 residues. Germline V gene data show CDR1 as LGHDT and CDR2 as YNNKEL (reference sequence). With 2 bases removed from V and 3 bases from J, the gap between germline ends came to 8 bases. The CDR3, as DNA: TGTGCCAGCAGCCAAACCGGGGTCTACGAGCAGTACTTC. It specifies CASSQTGVYEQYF.

The V and J genes are TRBV29-1 and TRBJ2-2, with 12 positions matching TRBD2. V was pared by 6 bases and J by 3 bases, with 17 bases of the junction left unmatched. CDR1 and CDR2 from the germline V gene are SQVTM and ANQGSEA. The CDR3 runs to 19 residues. CDR3 DNA sequence: TGCAGCGTCCCACGGCGGGCTAGCGGGGGGGCCAGCCACACCGGGGAGCTGTTTTTT. This sequence encodes CSVPRRASGGASHTGELFF.

This clone is a singleton in its sample. The chain joins TRBV5-5 to TRBJ2-7; TRBD2 aligns across 11 bases. J gave up 4 bases and V 4 bases, and 7 bases lay outside the gene matches. This CDR3 spans 15 amino acids. Per the germline V gene, CDR1 is SGHKS and CDR2 is YYEKEE (reference sequence). CDR3 nucleotide sequence: TGTGCCAGCAGCATGACTAGCGGGGTGGTATACGAGCAGTACTTC. It specifies CASSMTSGVVYEQYF.

CDR3 DNA sequence: TGTGCCAGCAGCTTAGGGGGCTCTGGAGATACGCAGTATTTT. Amino acid sequence: CASSLGGSGDTQYF. V and J are TRBV11-3 and TRBJ2-3; maybe TRBD1 (5 bases). The germline gives CDR1 SGHNT, CDR2 YENEEA. This CDR3 region has 14 residues. Deletions cut 1 base from V and 5 bases from J, with 10 bases between.

J is TRBJ1-6 and V is TRBV7-9; TRBD1 matches 7 bases. Germline trimming cut 5 bases from V and 10 bases from J; bases unmatched to any gene: 8. Germline V gene data show CDR1 as SEHNR and CDR2 as FQNEAQ (reference sequence). The CDR3 runs 14 residues. In DNA, the CDR3 is TGTGCCAGCAGCCGACAGGGAGAATGGTCACCCCTCCACTTT. Its protein is CASSRQGEWSPLHF.

This sequence joins TRBV27 and TRBJ2-3; 9 bases align to TRBD1. From germline, CDR1 is MNHEY and CDR2 SMNVEV (reference sequence). The V segment lost 1 base and the J segment 0 bases; nucleotides outside the gene matches: 20. CDR3 length equals 22 residues. DNA for the CDR3: TGTGCCAGCAGTTTATATTACCCGAGTTGGGGACAGGGTCGGGCTAGCACAGATACGCAGTATTTT. Its protein is CASSLYYPSWGQGRASTDTQYF.

The chain joins TRBV6-6 to TRBJ1-1, with TRBD1 as a possible D gene (6 bases). Trimming took off 7 bases at V and 3 bases at J, with 15 bases between the two ends. Germline assignment: CDR1 MNHNY and CDR2 SVGAGI (reference sequence). There are 14 residues in the CDR3. CDR3 coding DNA: TGTGCCAGCACCGGGACATGGGCGGACACTGAAGCTTTCTTT. It encodes CASTGTWADTEAFF.

This clone was seen just once. The chain couples TRBV5-4 to TRBJ2-1; D is unclear. CDR1 SGHNT and CDR2 YYREEE come from the germline V gene (reference sequence). CDR3 size: 12 residues. V lost 4 bases to trimming and J lost 3 bases, with 5 bases between them. CDR3 in DNA: TGTGCCAGCAGCGTGAGCTACAATGAGCAGTTCTTC. Translated: CASSVSYNEQFF.